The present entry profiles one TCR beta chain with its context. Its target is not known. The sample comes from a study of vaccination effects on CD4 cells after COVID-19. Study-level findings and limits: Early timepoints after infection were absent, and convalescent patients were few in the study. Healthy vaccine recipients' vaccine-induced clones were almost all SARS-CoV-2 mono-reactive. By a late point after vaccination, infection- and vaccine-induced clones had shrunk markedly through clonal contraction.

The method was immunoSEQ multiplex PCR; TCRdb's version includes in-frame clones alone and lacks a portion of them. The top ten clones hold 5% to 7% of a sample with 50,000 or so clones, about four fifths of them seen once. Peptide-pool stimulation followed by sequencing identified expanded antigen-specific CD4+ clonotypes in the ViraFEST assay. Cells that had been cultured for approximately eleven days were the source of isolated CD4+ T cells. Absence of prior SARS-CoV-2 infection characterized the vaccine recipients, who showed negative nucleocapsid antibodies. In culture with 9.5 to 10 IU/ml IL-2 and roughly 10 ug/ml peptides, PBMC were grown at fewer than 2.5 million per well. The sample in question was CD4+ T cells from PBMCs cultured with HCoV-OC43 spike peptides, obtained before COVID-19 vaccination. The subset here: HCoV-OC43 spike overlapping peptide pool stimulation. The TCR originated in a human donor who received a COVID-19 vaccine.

CDR3 loop: CASRGRTGESGNTIYF. In DNA, the CDR3 is TGTGCCAGCAGGGGACGGACAGGGGAGTCTGGAAACACCATATATTTT. The chain recombines TRBV28 with TRBJ1-3; 9 nucleotides agree with TRBD1. This CDR3 comprises 16 residues. Germline CDR1 MDHEN, CDR2 SYDVKM. Germline trimming cut 6 bases from V and 1 base from J; bases unmatched to any gene: 7.